This T cell receptor (beta chain) was identified during a study of T-cell memory formation after mild COVID-19. This clonotype has a handful of counts. TCRdb independently ran MiXCR on the 5' RACE reads; one entry per CDR3 protein. The table has around 300,000 distinct CDR3 sequences, about 20% seen once. The sequenced sample consisted of PBMCs or a T cell subset sorted from them (not recorded which). The sequence derives from a man in his late teens or twenties who had mild COVID-19 (a few samples of this study predate the infection). Cell type and time point are not known.

This CDR3 reads CASSHSGGTDTQYF. CDR3 DNA sequence: TGTGCCAGCAGCCACAGCGGGGGCACAGATACGCAGTATTTT. The chain has TRBV7-3 and TRBJ2-3; 7 bases line up with TRBD2. CDR3 length equals 14 residues. CDR1 is SGHTA, CDR2 FQGTGA, per germline. The V segment lost 5 bases and the J segment 1 base; nucleotides outside the gene matches: 3.